The TCR beta chain under discussion was sequenced for a study of cytomegalovirus exposure and HLA in healthy donors. Study in general: There were fewer than 500 genotyped donors. Of these, about 86% fell in the genetic ancestry cluster associated with self-reported Caucasian donors.

Study results and caveats: Rates of TCR association differed by HLA locus in a later analysis, with DRB1 highest and HLA-C lowest. Cytomegalovirus status was reportedly diagnosed by the classifier with high sensitivity and specificity. The study put roughly 160 TCR beta chains on its list as cytomegalovirus-associated.

The sample holds one count of this clone. Its antigen is still unknown. The CDR3 totals 16 residues. Germline assignment: CDR1 SGDLS and CDR2 YYNGEE. V was cut by 4 bases and J by 3 bases, with 17 bases left in between. PCR was performed using 60 Vbeta and 13 Jbeta primers. This table comes from immunoSEQ multiplex PCR, and its TCRdb copy is limited to in-frame clones, with some not included. The sample lists roughly 170,000 clones, 80% occurring once. The material sequenced was PBMCs. The V and J genes are TRBV9 and TRBJ2-1; D gene unclear. The TCR sequence derives from a man under 40 in good health and CMV-seropositive. The DNA of the CDR3 is TGTGCCAGCAGCCCCCCCTATGGTCCCAACTACAATGAGCAGTTCTTC. It is translated as CASSPPYGPNYNEQFF.